This is a list of T cell receptor beta chains from one sample in a study of cytomegalovirus exposure and HLA in healthy donors. This table comes from immunoSEQ multiplex PCR, and its TCRdb copy is limited to in-frame clones, with some not included. The repertoire consists of around 170,000 clones, with about four fifths occurring once and the leading ten covering 1.5% to 2%. The sample comprised PBMCs. The receptors originated from a woman aged 30 to 39 in good health and CMV-seronegative. The CDR3 runs from the conserved cysteine through the conserved F or W. Each record gives: D gene, J gene, clone size, V gene, CDR3 DNA, CDR3 protein. D genes are given only for firm matches. Some rows mark clone size as missing; the rest say once, few, many or name a class of expanded clone.

d_gene: -; j_gene: TRBJ1-2; abundance: -; v_gene: TRBV9; CDR3nt: TGTGCCAGCGCCAGAATCTATGGCTACACCTTC; CDR3aa: CASARIYGYTF
d_gene: -; j_gene: TRBJ2-6; abundance: -; v_gene: TRBV29-1; CDR3nt: TGCAGCGCTCGGGGCTCTGGGGCCAACGTCCTGACTTTC; CDR3aa: CSARGSGANVLTF
d_gene: -; j_gene: TRBJ1-2; abundance: -; v_gene: TRBV20-1; CDR3nt: TGCAGCGCCGGTCCCTACACCTTC; CDR3aa: CSAGPYTF
d_gene: TRBD1; j_gene: TRBJ1-1; abundance: -; v_gene: TRBV27; CDR3nt: TGTGCCAGCAGTCCACACAGGGGAAACACTGAAGCTTTCTTT; CDR3aa: CASSPHRGNTEAFF
d_gene: TRBD1; j_gene: TRBJ1-4; abundance: -; v_gene: TRBV18; CDR3nt: TGTGCCAGCTCACCGACGACAGGGGGAAATGAAAAACTGTTTTTT; CDR3aa: CASSPTTGGNEKLFF
d_gene: -; j_gene: TRBJ1-6; abundance: -; v_gene: TRBV19; CDR3nt: TGTGCCGTCAGGGGAAGCTCCTATAATTCACCCCTCCACTTT; CDR3aa: CAVRGSSYNSPLHF
d_gene: -; j_gene: TRBJ2-2; abundance: -; v_gene: TRBV4-1; CDR3nt: TGCGCCAGCAGCCAAGCTTTTCCGGGACAGAGGGACTGGGCGAACACCGGGGAGCTGTTTTTT; CDR3aa: CASSQAFPGQRDWANTGELFF
d_gene: TRBD1; j_gene: TRBJ2-2; abundance: -; v_gene: TRBV7-9; CDR3nt: TGTGCCAGCAGCGTCCGGGACAGGGCTAGCGGGGAGCTGTTTTTT; CDR3aa: CASSVRDRASGELFF
d_gene: TRBD1; j_gene: TRBJ1-1; abundance: -; v_gene: TRBV5-1; CDR3nt: TGCGCCAGCAGCTTGGGTGGGACAGGTATCACTGAAGCTTTCTTT; CDR3aa: CASSLGGTGITEAFF
d_gene: TRBD2; j_gene: TRBJ2-1; abundance: -; v_gene: TRBV27; CDR3nt: TGTGCCAGCAGTTTCATTAGCGGGGGAACTCAGGGGCAGTTCTTC; CDR3aa: CASSFISGGTQGQFF
d_gene: -; j_gene: TRBJ1-6; abundance: once; v_gene: TRBV18; CDR3nt: TGTGCCAGCTCACCAGGGCAGACCAATTCACCCCTCCACTTT; CDR3aa: CASSPGQTNSPLHF
d_gene: TRBD1; j_gene: TRBJ1-5; abundance: -; v_gene: TRBV7-2; CDR3nt: TGTGCCAGCAGCTTGAGACAGGGACGTCAGCCCCAGCATTTT; CDR3aa: CASSLRQGRQPQHF
d_gene: -; j_gene: TRBJ1-5; abundance: few; v_gene: TRBV7-9; CDR3nt: TGTGCCAGCAGCTTTGGGCTCGATCAGCCCCAGCATTTT; CDR3aa: CASSFGLDQPQHF
d_gene: TRBD2; j_gene: TRBJ2-3; abundance: -; v_gene: TRBV5-1; CDR3nt: TGCGCCAGCAGCTTGACTGCGGGGGGATTAGATACGCAGTATTTT; CDR3aa: CASSLTAGGLDTQYF
d_gene: TRBD1; j_gene: TRBJ2-3; abundance: once; v_gene: TRBV5-8; CDR3nt: TGTGCCAGCAGCTTGGCCGGGACAGGGGGTACAGATACGCAGTATTTT; CDR3aa: CASSLAGTGGTDTQYF
d_gene: -; j_gene: TRBJ1-4; abundance: once; v_gene: TRBV2; CDR3nt: TGTGCCAGCAGTGAACAGATTAATGAAAAACTGTTTTTT; CDR3aa: CASSEQINEKLFF
d_gene: -; j_gene: TRBJ2-7; abundance: -; v_gene: TRBV6-1; CDR3nt: TGTGCCAGCAGTGATATCGGTCCCCCCTACGAGCAGTACTTC; CDR3aa: CASSDIGPPYEQYF
d_gene: TRBD2; j_gene: TRBJ2-7; abundance: few; v_gene: TRBV29-1; CDR3nt: TGCAGCGTTGAAGATCCGGCTAGCGGGGTCTACGAGCAGTACTTC; CDR3aa: CSVEDPASGVYEQYF
d_gene: -; j_gene: TRBJ2-2; abundance: -; v_gene: TRBV2; CDR3nt: TGTGCCAGCAGTGGGGCAGGGGCGGTGAACACCGGGGAGCTGTTTTTT; CDR3aa: CASSGAGAVNTGELFF
d_gene: TRBD2; j_gene: TRBJ2-1; abundance: -; v_gene: TRBV9; CDR3nt: TGTGCCAGCAGCGTAGCGCGAGGCGGGGGGGCCCATGAGCAGTTCTTC; CDR3aa: CASSVARGGGAHEQFF
d_gene: -; j_gene: TRBJ2-5; abundance: -; v_gene: TRBV15; CDR3nt: TGTGCCACCAGCAGAGATCGGCGCGAGGGTCAAGAGACCCAGTACTTC; CDR3aa: CATSRDRREGQETQYF
d_gene: -; j_gene: TRBJ1-2; abundance: -; v_gene: TRBV2; CDR3nt: TGTGCCAGCATTTTCTCAGGTCTTAACTATGGCTACACCTTC; CDR3aa: CASIFSGLNYGYTF
d_gene: -; j_gene: TRBJ1-2; abundance: -; v_gene: TRBV27; CDR3nt: TGTGCCAGCTGGGGTCAGGGGATCAGCTATGGCTACACCTTC; CDR3aa: CASWGQGISYGYTF
d_gene: TRBD1; j_gene: TRBJ1-1; abundance: -; v_gene: TRBV7-9; CDR3nt: TGTGCCAGCAGCTCGACAGGGGCGAACACTGAAGCTTTCTTT; CDR3aa: CASSSTGANTEAFF
d_gene: TRBD1; j_gene: TRBJ1-2; abundance: -; v_gene: TRBV10-3; CDR3nt: TGTGCCATCAGTGAGCTAACCGGACAGGGGGGCAGCTATGGCTACACCTTC; CDR3aa: CAISELTGQGGSYGYTF
d_gene: -; j_gene: TRBJ1-1; abundance: few; v_gene: TRBV6-6; CDR3nt: TGTGCCAGCAGTGCCGACAGTGTTGAAGCTTTCTTT; CDR3aa: CASSADSVEAFF
d_gene: TRBD1; j_gene: TRBJ1-1; abundance: few; v_gene: TRBV19; CDR3nt: TGTGCCTCTAAAGGGACAGCCAACACTGAAGCTTTCTTT; CDR3aa: CASKGTANTEAFF
d_gene: -; j_gene: TRBJ2-7; abundance: -; v_gene: TRBV6-5; CDR3nt: TGTGCCACCTGGATCGGACACCTAAACTCCTACGAGCAGTACTTC; CDR3aa: CATWIGHLNSYEQYF
d_gene: TRBD1; j_gene: TRBJ2-1; abundance: -; v_gene: TRBV30; CDR3nt: TGTGCCTGGAGCAACGCCCTGGACAGGGGGCTCAATGAGCAGTTCTTC; CDR3aa: CAWSNALDRGLNEQFF
d_gene: -; j_gene: TRBJ2-3; abundance: -; v_gene: TRBV5-1; CDR3nt: TGCGCCAGCAGCTTTTCAGCACAGGGAGATACGCAGTATTTT; CDR3aa: CASSFSAQGDTQYF
d_gene: TRBD1; j_gene: TRBJ2-7; abundance: once; v_gene: TRBV7-2; CDR3nt: TGTGCCAGCAGTCTAACGAGGACAGGGTCCTACGAGCAGTACTTC; CDR3aa: CASSLTRTGSYEQYF
d_gene: TRBD1; j_gene: TRBJ1-2; abundance: few; v_gene: TRBV5-1; CDR3nt: TGCGCCAGCAGTCCCGACAGGGCCTATGGCTACACCTTC; CDR3aa: CASSPDRAYGYTF
d_gene: TRBD1; j_gene: TRBJ2-3; abundance: -; v_gene: TRBV9; CDR3nt: TGTGCCAGCAGCGTAGGGAACAGGGGCGGCACAGATACGCAGTATTTT; CDR3aa: CASSVGNRGGTDTQYF
d_gene: TRBD1; j_gene: TRBJ2-7; abundance: -; v_gene: TRBV10-3; CDR3nt: TGTGCCATCAGTGATGGACAGGGTGGGGAGCAGTACTTC; CDR3aa: CAISDGQGGEQYF
d_gene: -; j_gene: TRBJ1-2; abundance: -; v_gene: TRBV13; CDR3nt: TGTGCCAGCAGCTTTTCCTCCTATGGCTACACCTTC; CDR3aa: CASSFSSYGYTF
d_gene: -; j_gene: TRBJ2-5; abundance: -; v_gene: TRBV7-9; CDR3nt: TGTGCCAGCAGCTTAGTAGTAGAGACCCAGTACTTC; CDR3aa: CASSLVVETQYF
d_gene: -; j_gene: TRBJ1-5; abundance: -; v_gene: TRBV19; CDR3nt: TGTGCCAGTAGTATAGGATCCTTCAGGGATCAGCCCCAGCATTTT; CDR3aa: CASSIGSFRDQPQHF
d_gene: -; j_gene: TRBJ1-1; abundance: -; v_gene: TRBV29-1; CDR3nt: TGCAGCGTCTTCCCGTTTGCTGGGGGGGGGACTGAAGCTTTCTTT; CDR3aa: CSVFPFAGGGTEAFF
d_gene: -; j_gene: TRBJ2-4; abundance: -; v_gene: TRBV30; CDR3nt: TGTGCCTTCACAAATGGACTAGCCAAAAACATTCAGTACTTC; CDR3aa: CAFTNGLAKNIQYF
d_gene: TRBD1; j_gene: TRBJ1-6; abundance: -; v_gene: TRBV5-1; CDR3nt: TGCGCCAGCACCGGGACAGAACGGCCCCTCCACTTT; CDR3aa: CASTGTERPLHF
d_gene: -; j_gene: TRBJ2-7; abundance: few; v_gene: TRBV9; CDR3nt: TGTGCCAGCAGCGTAGCGGTAGGGGTAGCCTACGAGCAGTACTTC; CDR3aa: CASSVAVGVAYEQYF
d_gene: -; j_gene: TRBJ1-2; abundance: -; v_gene: TRBV18; CDR3nt: TGTGCCAGCTCACCCTCTGTAGATGCGAACTATGGCTACACCTTC; CDR3aa: CASSPSVDANYGYTF
d_gene: -; j_gene: TRBJ1-2; abundance: -; v_gene: TRBV7-8; CDR3nt: TGTGCCAGCAGCTTAGATCTCGGGGCTAACTATGGCTACACCTTC; CDR3aa: CASSLDLGANYGYTF
d_gene: -; j_gene: TRBJ2-7; abundance: -; v_gene: TRBV5-1; CDR3nt: TGCGCCAGCAGCGGCACGAGGCCTATTCCTTACGAGCAGTACTTC; CDR3aa: CASSGTRPIPYEQYF
d_gene: -; j_gene: TRBJ1-4; abundance: -; v_gene: TRBV7-2; CDR3nt: TGTGCCAGCAGCTTATCCGGGGGGGCTAATGAAAAACTGTTTTTT; CDR3aa: CASSLSGGANEKLFF
d_gene: TRBD1; j_gene: TRBJ1-2; abundance: few; v_gene: TRBV10-3; CDR3nt: TGTGCCATCGGAACTAACAGGGGGCGAATCTTGAACAGCTATGGCTACACCTTC; CDR3aa: CAIGTNRGRILNSYGYTF
d_gene: -; j_gene: TRBJ2-6; abundance: -; v_gene: TRBV18; CDR3nt: TGTGCCAGCTCACTAAACCAACGGGGATCCGGGGCCAACGTCCTGACTTTC; CDR3aa: CASSLNQRGSGANVLTF
d_gene: TRBD1; j_gene: TRBJ2-7; abundance: few; v_gene: TRBV5-4; CDR3nt: TGTGCCAGCAGCCAGGGTACAGGGGTGTACGAGCAGTACTTC; CDR3aa: CASSQGTGVYEQYF
d_gene: -; j_gene: TRBJ2-5; abundance: -; v_gene: TRBV4-2; CDR3nt: TGTGCCAGCAGCCAAGATGGCTCAATCCCCCAAGAGACCCAGTACTTC; CDR3aa: CASSQDGSIPQETQYF
d_gene: TRBD1; j_gene: TRBJ2-7; abundance: -; v_gene: TRBV28; CDR3nt: TGTGCCAGCAGCTGGGCCGGGACAGAGTACTACGAGCAGTACTTC; CDR3aa: CASSWAGTEYYEQYF
d_gene: TRBD1; j_gene: TRBJ1-5; abundance: -; v_gene: TRBV18; CDR3nt: TGTGCCAGCTCACCACTTGCCCCGGGACAGGGGACAGGTCAGCCCCAGCATTTT; CDR3aa: CASSPLAPGQGTGQPQHF
d_gene: -; j_gene: TRBJ1-2; abundance: -; v_gene: TRBV6-1; CDR3nt: TGTGCCAGCAGTGAATTGGGGGCCGGCGGCTACACCTTC; CDR3aa: CASSELGAGGYTF
d_gene: -; j_gene: TRBJ2-7; abundance: -; v_gene: TRBV13; CDR3nt: TGTGCCAGCAGCCAAACCTACGAGCAGTACTTC; CDR3aa: CASSQTYEQYF
d_gene: -; j_gene: TRBJ1-1; abundance: -; v_gene: TRBV4-1; CDR3nt: TGCGCCAGCAGCCCCCGCGAAGGGGGAGACACTGAAGCTTTCTTT; CDR3aa: CASSPREGGDTEAFF
d_gene: -; j_gene: TRBJ1-3; abundance: few; v_gene: TRBV6-5; CDR3nt: TGTGCCAGCAGCAGGGGAAACACCATATATTTT; CDR3aa: CASSRGNTIYF
d_gene: TRBD2; j_gene: TRBJ2-3; abundance: -; v_gene: TRBV7-8; CDR3nt: TGTGCCAGCAGCTTAGTGGCCAGCGGGGGAGGAGATACGCAGTATTTT; CDR3aa: CASSLVASGGGDTQYF
d_gene: -; j_gene: TRBJ1-1; abundance: -; v_gene: TRBV5-4; CDR3nt: TGTGCCAGCAGCATACGTTGGACAGAGACGAACACTGAAGCTTTCTTT; CDR3aa: CASSIRWTETNTEAFF